This is a list of T cell receptor beta chains from one sample in a study of blood T cell repertoires in COVID-19. The assay was immunoSEQ multiplex PCR, and TCRdb's table has in-frame clones only and misses some. The data contain about 120,000 clones, around 89% of them singletons. The sequencing sample was made of peripheral blood. The receptors derive from a man aged 55 to 70 with COVID-19, enrolled during active disease. Each CDR3 is given with its conserved first and last residue. D genes are given only for firm matches. Clone size, where shown, is once, few, many, or a class for clones that have expanded.

V gene,D gene,clone size,J gene,CDR3 protein,CDR3 DNA
TRBV7-9,NA,NA,TRBJ2-3,CASSLVGPGDTQYF,TGTGCCAGCAGCTTAGTCGGTCCCGGGGATACGCAGTATTTT
TRBV6-6,NA,NA,TRBJ1-5,CASGPPRGADQPQHF,TGTGCCAGCGGGCCCCCTCGGGGGGCAGATCAGCCCCAGCATTTT
TRBV20-1,TRBD1,NA,TRBJ1-4,CSASLTGGGEKLFF,TGCAGTGCTAGTCTGACAGGGGGCGGAGAAAAACTGTTTTTT
TRBV5-4,TRBD1,NA,TRBJ1-1,CAYNPGQLGEAFF,TGTGCCTATAATCCGGGACAGCTAGGGGAAGCTTTCTTT
TRBV4-3,NA,once,TRBJ1-5,CASSQDISGLPHQPQHF,TGCGCCAGCAGCCAAGATATAAGCGGACTCCCCCATCAGCCCCAGCATTTT
TRBV5-6,TRBD1,NA,TRBJ2-3,CASSLLQGARSDTQYF,TGTGCCAGCAGCTTGTTACAGGGGGCGCGCTCAGATACGCAGTATTTT
TRBV10-3,NA,NA,TRBJ1-1,CAISESPGTEAFF,TGTGCCATCAGTGAGTCGCCAGGCACTGAAGCTTTCTTT
TRBV7-9,TRBD1,NA,TRBJ2-1,CASSLPGGSYNEQFF,TGTGCCAGCAGCCTGCCAGGGGGCTCGTACAATGAGCAGTTCTTC
TRBV7-9,NA,NA,TRBJ2-2,CASSARTANTGELFF,TGTGCCAGCAGCGCCAGGACTGCGAACACCGGGGAGCTGTTTTTT
TRBV5-1,NA,NA,TRBJ1-4,CASSSDTATNEKLFF,TGCGCCAGCAGCTCGGACACTGCAACTAATGAAAAACTGTTTTTT
TRBV5-1,NA,NA,TRBJ2-4,CASSLAAEARLNIQYF,TGCGCCAGCAGCTTGGCCGCGGAGGCAAGGCTCAACATTCAGTACTTC
TRBV7-8,TRBD1,NA,TRBJ2-5,CASSLGPWTGRQETQYF,TGTGCCAGCAGCTTAGGGCCCTGGACAGGGAGGCAAGAGACCCAGTACTTC
TRBV3-1/TRBV3-2,NA,NA,TRBJ1-2,CASSQAPGVNYGYTF,TGTGCCAGCAGCCAAGCGCCAGGGGTCAACTATGGCTACACCTTC
TRBV2,TRBD1,NA,TRBJ2-2,CASSRQGRAGELFF,TGTGCCAGCAGCCGACAGGGAAGGGCCGGGGAGCTGTTTTTT
TRBV3-1/TRBV3-2,NA,NA,TRBJ1-4,CASSLVGGPRNEKLFF,TGTGCCAGCAGCCTCGTCGGAGGCCCAAGGAACGAAAAACTGTTTTTT
TRBV5-6,TRBD2,NA,TRBJ2-3,CASSLDWRGSDTQYF,TGTGCCAGCAGCTTGGATTGGCGGGGGTCAGATACGCAGTATTTT
TRBV12-5,NA,NA,TRBJ1-5,CASGLVLGFGGSNQPQHF,TGTGCTAGTGGTTTGGTACTTGGTTTTGGAGGGAGCAATCAGCCCCAGCATTTT
TRBV18,NA,NA,TRBJ1-1,CASSPFSGRETEAFF,TGTGCCAGCTCACCCTTTTCGGGGAGGGAGACTGAAGCTTTCTTT
TRBV18,NA,NA,TRBJ2-5,CASSHFTGKETQYF,TGTGCCAGCTCACACTTCACAGGGAAAGAGACCCAGTACTTC
TRBV5-6,TRBD2,few,TRBJ2-3,CASSLIGGDTDTQYF,TGTGCCAGCAGCTTAATCGGGGGGGACACAGATACGCAGTATTTT
TRBV2,NA,NA,TRBJ2-3,CASSVEGALTSTDTQYF,TGTGCCAGCAGCGTTGAGGGAGCCCTTACTAGCACAGATACGCAGTATTTT
TRBV18,NA,NA,TRBJ1-5,CASSSVNQPQHF,TGTGCCAGCTCGTCTGTCAATCAGCCCCAGCATTTT
TRBV29-1,TRBD1,NA,TRBJ2-4,CSVAGQGQAKNIQYF,TGCAGCGTTGCGGGACAGGGGCAAGCCAAAAACATTCAGTACTTC
TRBV11-2,NA,NA,TRBJ1-6,CASSLDGIRNSPLHF,TGTGCCAGCAGCTTAGACGGGATCAGAAATTCACCCCTCCACTTT
TRBV14,TRBD1,NA,TRBJ1-1,CASSHATGGWSTEAFF,TGTGCCAGCAGCCACGCCACAGGGGGCTGGAGCACTGAAGCTTTCTTT
TRBV6-5,TRBD2,NA,TRBJ2-7,CASSYPGLARHEQYF,TGTGCCAGCAGTTACCCGGGACTAGCGAGGCACGAGCAGTACTTC
TRBV7-8,TRBD2,NA,TRBJ2-7,CASSLGAGGFYEQYF,TGTGCCAGCAGCTTAGGAGCGGGGGGGTTCTACGAGCAGTACTTC
TRBV5-4,NA,NA,TRBJ2-1,CASSYPKRDNEQFF,TGTGCCAGCAGCTACCCCAAGAGGGACAATGAGCAGTTCTTC
TRBV5-1,NA,NA,TRBJ1-1,CASSSFPDWSTEAFF,TGCGCCAGCAGCTCCTTCCCGGACTGGAGCACTGAAGCTTTCTTT
TRBV21-1,NA,NA,TRBJ1-5,CASSKNRGMPQHF,TGTGCCAGCAGCAAAAACAGAGGGATGCCCCAGCATTTT
TRBV5-1,NA,NA,TRBJ2-2,CASSLEGGSPGELFF,TGCGCCAGCAGCTTGGAGGGGGGGTCCCCCGGGGAGCTGTTTTTT
TRBV2,TRBD1,NA,TRBJ1-6,CASTRRQGGNNSPLHF,TGTGCCAGCACCAGACGACAGGGGGGGAATAATTCACCCCTCCACTTT
TRBV7-8,NA,NA,TRBJ2-1,CASSLGLNEQFF,TGTGCCAGCAGCTTAGGTCTCAATGAGCAGTTCTTC
TRBV13,NA,NA,TRBJ1-4,CASSYRGGPNEKLFF,TGTGCCAGCAGCTACCGCGGGGGCCCTAATGAAAAACTGTTTTTT
TRBV10-3,TRBD2,NA,TRBJ2-1,CAMGSGGGYNEQFF,TGTGCCATGGGTTCTGGCGGGGGCTACAATGAGCAGTTCTTC
TRBV28,TRBD1,NA,TRBJ1-4,CASKTGTGEKLFF,TGTGCCAGCAAGACAGGGACGGGGGAAAAACTGTTTTTT
TRBV11-3,NA,NA,TRBJ2-3,CASSPVADTQYF,TGTGCCAGCAGCCCTGTCGCAGATACGCAGTATTTT
TRBV27,NA,NA,TRBJ1-2,CASSYEAGQGYTF,TGTGCCAGCAGCTATGAGGCGGGGCAAGGCTACACCTTC
TRBV28,TRBD1,NA,TRBJ2-1,CASSSTGIHYNEQFF,TGTGCCAGCAGTTCGACAGGGATCCACTACAATGAGCAGTTCTTC
TRBV6-1,TRBD1,NA,TRBJ1-5,CASSGGTGGAGQPQHF,TGTGCCAGCAGTGGGGGGACAGGGGGCGCGGGTCAGCCCCAGCATTTT
TRBV9,NA,few,TRBJ1-1,CASSGPGTLGAEAFF,TGTGCCAGCAGCGGGCCAGGAACCCTCGGGGCTGAAGCTTTCTTT
TRBV30,NA,NA,TRBJ1-1,CASRQRNTEAFF,TGTGCCTCCCGACAGAGGAACACTGAAGCTTTCTTT
TRBV7-9,TRBD1,NA,TRBJ1-4,CASSLGTDNEKLFF,TGTGCCAGCAGCTTGGGGACAGATAATGAAAAACTGTTTTTT
TRBV30,TRBD1,NA,TRBJ2-7,CAWANFGTGGYEQYF,TGTGCCTGGGCAAACTTCGGGACAGGGGGCTACGAGCAGTACTTC
TRBV14,TRBD1,NA,TRBJ1-2,CASSQRLGQGYYGYTF,TGTGCCAGCAGCCAACGTCTGGGACAGGGATACTATGGCTACACCTTC
TRBV7-3,NA,few,TRBJ2-2,CASSVGRNTGELFF,TGTGCCAGCAGTGTGGGGAGGAACACCGGGGAGCTGTTTTTT
TRBV3-1/TRBV3-2,NA,NA,TRBJ2-1,CASSHAGGYGYNEQFF,TGTGCCAGCAGCCACGCTGGGGGGTACGGCTACAATGAGCAGTTCTTC
TRBV3-1/TRBV3-2,NA,NA,TRBJ1-4,CASSQGLGGPINEKLFF,TGTGCCAGCAGCCAAGGACTGGGGGGTCCGATTAATGAAAAACTGTTTTTT
TRBV12-5,TRBD1,NA,TRBJ1-1,CASGLGTGDRTEAFF,TGTGCTAGTGGTTTGGGGACAGGGGATCGAACTGAAGCTTTCTTT
TRBV5-1,TRBD2,NA,TRBJ2-3,CASSLDSGGGDTQYF,TGCGCCAGCAGCTTGGATAGCGGGGGAGGGGATACGCAGTATTTT
TRBV15,NA,NA,TRBJ2-5,CATSLRLEETQYF,TGTGCCACCAGTCTAAGACTGGAAGAGACCCAGTACTTC
TRBV7-9,NA,NA,TRBJ2-7,CASSSYREILREEQYF,TGTGCCAGCAGCTCCTACAGGGAGATCTTACGAGAAGAGCAGTACTTC
TRBV5-4,TRBD1,NA,TRBJ2-7,CASSLGGRGLYEQYF,TGTGCCAGCAGCTTGGGAGGTAGGGGGCTCTACGAGCAGTACTTC
TRBV7-9,TRBD1,NA,TRBJ1-3,CASSFTGVGNTIYF,TGTGCCAGCAGCTTTACAGGGGTTGGAAACACCATATATTTT